One sample yielded the 5 T cell receptor beta chains listed below, sequenced in a study of identical twins. One entry per CDR3 protein results from TCRdb running MiXCR on the 5' RACE reads. The sample has 500,000 or so distinct CDR3 sequences, around an eighth seen once. This sample also belongs to another study, concerning yellow fever vaccine responses in identical twins.

The sample taken for sequencing was CD4+ T cells sorted from blood. Receptor source: a woman between 18 and 30 years old in good health.

The chain links TRBV19 to TRBJ2-3; TRBD2 aligns across 12 bases. The V gene end was trimmed by 4 bases and the J gene end by 6 bases; junction bases not matched to a gene: 11. The CDR3 has 17 amino acids. Germline V gives CDR1 LNHDA, CDR2 SQIVND (reference sequence). The CDR3 reads CASSTGLAGGPLDTQYF. For the CDR3, the DNA is TGTGCCAGTAGTACCGGCCTAGCGGGGGGGCCCTTGGATACGCAGTATTTT. Using reference TRBV19 and TRBJ2-3 for the parts outside the CDR3, the full variable domain is DGGITQSPKYLFRKEGQNVTLSCEQNLNHDAMYWYRQDPGQGLRLIYYSQIVNDFQKGDIAEGYSVSREKKESFPLTVTSAQKNPTAFYLCASSTGLAGGPLDTQYFGPGTRLTVL.

V usage is TRBV19 and J usage is TRBJ2-4; D not certain. The CDR3 totals 15 residues. Trimming cost V 4 bases and J 1 base, with 11 bases left between them. Per the germline V gene, CDR1 is LNHDA and CDR2 is SQIVND (reference sequence). The CDR3 coding sequence is TGTGCCAGTAGTACCTGGGTTTTTGCCAAAAACATTCAGTACTTC. Amino acids: CASSTWVFAKNIQYF.

This clonotype was counted a single time. Here the CDR3 reads CASRDSLGEQYF. The CDR3, as DNA: TGTGCCAGCCGGGACAGCCTAGGCGAGCAGTACTTC. The chain couples TRBV28 to TRBJ2-7, with 7 bases matching TRBD1. The V gene's germline CDR1 is MDHEN and CDR2 SYDVKM. This CDR3 contains 12 residues. J lost 6 bases, V lost 8 bases, and 7 bases had no gene match.

V and J are TRBV10-3 and TRBJ2-3; 7 positions agree with TRBD2. This CDR3 is 17 amino acids long. J gave up 0 bases and V 5 bases, and 11 bases lay outside the gene matches. Germline assignment: CDR1 ENHRY and CDR2 SYGVKD. CDR3 in DNA: TGTGCCATCAGTCTCACCGGGGGGAGTCTTAGCACAGATACGCAGTATTTT. Amino acid sequence: CAISLTGGSLSTDTQYF.

This chain connects TRBV20-1 to TRBJ2-4, with TRBD2 matching 9 bases. J was trimmed by 3 bases and V by 5 bases; bases with no gene match: 5. CDR3 length equals 14 residues. Germline CDR1 reads DFQATT; CDR2 reads SNEGSKA (reference sequence). The CDR3 region is CSAGAGGGKNIQYF. The CDR3, as DNA: TGCAGTGCTGGGGCGGGGGGGGGCAAAAACATTCAGTACTTC.